The 5 T cell receptor beta chains given below trace back to one sample, sequenced in a study of beta chain features in type 1 diabetes. Study-wide results and limits: All four CD4+ subsets from Type 1 diabetes patients carried moderately but significantly shorter TCRB CDR3s.

These receptors are not linked to any known antigen. TCRB transcripts that were expressed got sequenced, as all of the isolated RNA had been reverse transcribed. Profiling relied on immunoSEQ multiplex PCR, and the TCRdb table lists in-frame clones only, not all of them. The sample yields some 660,000 clones, around 15% seen once. Sequencing was done on a sample of naive CD4+ T cells from blood. The receptor set was obtained from a man aged 18-30 years with type 1 diabetes.

CDR3 in amino acids: CSVGGGGYTF. In DNA, the CDR3 is TGCAGCGTTGGGGGGGGCGGCTACACCTTC. The chain recombines TRBV29-1 with TRBJ1-2; a possible D gene is TRBD1 (6 bases). CDR1 is SQVTM, CDR2 ANQGSEA, per germline. V lost 4 bases to trimming and J lost 8 bases, with 8 bases between them. This CDR3 has 10 amino acids.

This clone was counted only a few times. The chain recombines TRBV5-4 with TRBJ2-3; no definite D call. This CDR3 is built from 14 residues. V shed 0 bases and J shed 4 bases, with 9 bases lying between them. In germline, CDR1 is SGHNT, CDR2 YYREEE (reference sequence). Here the CDR3 DNA reads TGTGCCAGCAGCTTGGGCGCGCGTGCAGATACGCAGTATTTT. As protein: CASSLGARADTQYF. Based on the CDR3 plus reference TRBV5-4 and TRBJ2-3, the full variable domain is ETGVTQSPTHLIKTRGQQVTLRCSSQSGHNTVSWYQQALGQGPQFIFQYYREEENGRGNFPPRFSGLQFPNYSSELNVNALELDDSALYLCASSLGARADTQYFGPGTRLTVL.

V and J are TRBV7-9 and TRBJ1-5; D is uncertain. Germline lookup yields CDR1 SEHNR and CDR2 FQNEAQ (reference sequence). The CDR3 spans 16 residues. Deletions cut 5 bases from V and 2 bases from J, with 16 bases between. In DNA form, the CDR3 reads TGTGCCAGCAGCCGCGACTCATTAACCCGCAATCAGCCCCAGCATTTT. This codes for CASSRDSLTRNQPQHF.

This clone was counted a few times. This sequence joins TRBV9 and TRBJ2-1; D could derive from TRBD1 or TRBD2 (5 bases each). Germline V gene sequence: CDR1 SGDLS, CDR2 YYNGEE. The CDR3 length is 16 residues. V gave up 0 bases and J gave up 0 bases, with 10 bases separating them. The CDR3 sequence: CASSVAGASSYNEQFF. CDR3 in DNA: TGTGCCAGCAGCGTAGCCGGGGCCAGCTCCTACAATGAGCAGTTCTTC.

The chain joins TRBV5-4 to TRBJ1-2, with 9 bases identical to TRBD1. This CDR3 has 13 residues. Germline V lookup: CDR1 SGHNT, CDR2 YYREEE (reference sequence). Germline trimming cut 5 bases from V and 6 bases from J; bases unmatched to any gene: 5. In DNA, the CDR3 is TGTGCCAGCAGGGCGGGACAGGGAAATGGCTACACCTTC. It codes for CASRAGQGNGYTF.